This T cell receptor (beta chain) was sequenced in a study of beta chain features in type 1 diabetes. Study at large: The samples had roughly 100,000,000 sorted cells examined in all.

The entirety of the isolated RNA underwent reverse transcription, so expressed TCRB transcripts were sequenced. Naive, central memory and regulatory T cell samples yielded about 3.57 million reads on average. Produced via immunoSEQ multiplex PCR; TCRdb's table is partial and in-frame only. The data show 150,000 to 180,000 clones, with 10% to 13% seen just once and more than 0.4% held by the top ten. Stem cell-like memory, regulatory, central memory and naive CD4+ cells were sorted via CD45RO/CCR7/CD25/CD127/CD95/CD27. General study points: Any PCR bias toward short templates would affect both groups alike. All four CD4+ subsets from Type 1 diabetes patients carried moderately but significantly shorter TCRB CDR3s.

This clone showed up just a few times. Its target is not known. The germline gives CDR1 SQVTM, CDR2 ANQGSEA. V lost 4 bases and J lost 4; bases outside the gene matches: 10. The CDR3 has 15 residues. The gene calls are TRBV29-1 and TRBJ2-1; 7 bases agree with TRBD2. This TCR derives from a man aged 25 to 40 with type 1 diabetes. The sequenced sample was central memory CD4+ T cells from blood. The chain's CDR3 is CSVVPLADGYNEQFF. The CDR3 nucleotides are TGCAGCGTTGTCCCCCTAGCGGATGGGTACAATGAGCAGTTCTTC.